This passage covers 17 T cell receptor beta chains from one sample sequenced in a study of blood T cell repertoires in COVID-19. Data came from immunoSEQ multiplex PCR; TCRdb stores just in-frame clones and leaves some out. The sample has just over 300,000 clones, 86% seen once. Sequencing was performed on PBMCs or T cells enriched from blood (not recorded which). The receptors stem from a man between 25 and 39 years old who had recovered from COVID-19.

The chain combines TRBV15 with TRBJ2-3; 11 bases line up with TRBD2. The V gene's germline CDR1 is LNHNV and CDR2 YYDKDF (reference sequence). The CDR3 is 17 residues long. Trimming took 0 bases from V and 6 from J; bases not matched to a gene: 8. In DNA form, the CDR3 reads TGTGCCACCAGCAGAGATAGGGCTAGCGGGAGGAGGGATACGCAGTATTTT. Its translation is CATSRDRASGRRDTQYF.

CDR3 loop: CASSLQFSDEQFF. The CDR3 nucleotides read TGTGCCAGCAGTCTGCAATTTTCGGATGAGCAGTTCTTC. This chain links TRBV12-3 or TRBV12-4 with TRBJ2-1; no clear D. CDR3 length: 13 amino acids. Trimming stripped 5 bases from V and 8 bases from J, with 13 bases between.

The CDR3 sequence is CASSSKSGGTQYF. The CDR3 coding sequence is TGTGCCAGCAGTAGCAAATCAGGGGGCACCCAGTACTTC. This sequence joins TRBV27 and TRBJ2-5; 8 positions agree with TRBD1. Trimming removed 5 bases from V and 8 bases from J; junction bases left unmatched: 7. The CDR3 covers 13 residues. Germline loops: CDR1 MNHEY, CDR2 SMNVEV (reference sequence).

The DNA of the CDR3 is TGCAGCATCCTGGGGGACAGGGGGCTCGACGAGCAGTACTTC. Translation: CSILGDRGLDEQYF. The chain combines TRBV29-1 with TRBJ2-7; 12 bases agree with TRBD1. The CDR3 contains 14 residues. Germline CDR1 is SQVTM and CDR2 is ANQGSEA. V dropped 8 bases and J dropped 5; count of bases not matched to a gene: 10.

V gene TRBV29-1 combines with J gene TRBJ2-7, with D possibly matching TRBD2 (6 bases). The CDR3 is 12 residues long. Trimming pared 4 bases from V and 4 bases from J, leaving 11 bases between. CDR1 is SQVTM and CDR2 is ANQGSEA in the germline V gene. The CDR3 bases are TGCAGCGTTGCCCGGGAGTCTTACGAGCAGTACTTC. It is translated as CSVARESYEQYF.

J is TRBJ1-2 and V is TRBV28; the D gene is possibly TRBD1 (5 bases). Germline lookup yields CDR1 MDHEN and CDR2 SYDVKM. Trimming pared 0 bases from V and 8 bases from J, leaving 16 bases between. The CDR3 spans 15 residues. The CDR3 nucleotides are TGTGCCAGCAGTTTATGGAGGCAGGGAGGCGAGGGCTACACCTTC. Amino acids: CASSLWRQGGEGYTF.

The J gene is TRBJ1-2, the V gene TRBV19; 9 positions agree with TRBD1. CDR1 is LNHDA, CDR2 SQIVND, per germline (reference sequence). This CDR3 has 15 residues. The V and J ends lost 7 bases and 4 bases, in that order; junction bases with no gene match: 10. The CDR3 loop reads CASNDRDRAGYGYTF. The CDR3, as DNA: TGTGCCAGTAATGACCGGGACAGGGCTGGCTATGGCTACACCTTC.

The rearrangement uses TRBV27 and TRBJ2-3, with a possible D match to TRBD1 (7 bases). Trimming shortened V by 5 bases and J by 2 bases, and 14 bases separated the two germline ends. The CDR3 contains 15 residues. Germline V CDR1 and CDR2: MNHEY, SMNVEV (reference sequence). The CDR3 is CASSPRDSYTDTQYF. CDR3 coding DNA: TGTGCCAGCAGTCCGCGGGACAGCTACACAGATACGCAGTATTTT.

This clone was recorded only once. This chain connects TRBV15 to TRBJ1-2, with 8 bases that match TRBD1. The ends lost 9 bases at V and 3 bases at J; junction bases unmatched: 12. The CDR3 spans 15 residues. From germline, CDR1 is LNHNV and CDR2 YYDKDF (reference sequence). CDR3 sequence (DNA): TGTGCCACTCAAACCTCCGGGACAGGTCACTATGGCTACACCTTC. This translates into CATQTSGTGHYGYTF.

This chain connects TRBV12-3 or TRBV12-4 to TRBJ2-7; D is possibly TRBD1 (6 bases). The CDR3 spans 12 residues. Trimming shortened V by 5 bases and J by 3 bases, and 8 bases separated the two germline ends. In nucleotides, the CDR3 is TGTGCCAGCAGTCCAGGGGACTACGAGCAGTACTTC. Encoded protein: CASSPGDYEQYF.

The chain couples TRBV7-9 to TRBJ1-4; 8 nucleotides align to TRBD1. V lost 5 bases and J lost 3; bases outside the gene matches: 8. Per the germline V gene, CDR1 is SEHNR and CDR2 is FQNEAQ (reference sequence). The CDR3 has 16 amino acids. DNA of the CDR3: TGTGCCAGCAGCCAAGGACAGGGCCGGGCTAATGAAAAACTGTTTTTT. Its translation is CASSQGQGRANEKLFF.

The genes are TRBV5-6 and TRBJ1-2, with D unresolved. The germline CDR1 and CDR2 sequences are SGHDT and YYEEEE. The ends were cut back, 2 bases at V and 0 bases at J, with 11 bases in the middle. The CDR3 runs to 15 residues. CDR3 protein: CASSFTTAANYGYTF. The CDR3, as DNA: TGTGCCAGCAGCTTCACCACAGCAGCTAACTATGGCTACACCTTC.

The genes are TRBV2 and TRBJ2-3, with a possible D match to TRBD1 (6 bases). The CDR3 has 18 residues. The germline V gene has CDR1 SNHLY and CDR2 FYNNEI. Trimming took 2 bases from V and 0 from J, leaving 18 bases between them. CDR3 protein: CASSETYIGDTSTDTQYF. The CDR3 coding sequence is TGTGCCAGCAGTGAAACCTATATAGGGGACACTAGCACAGATACGCAGTATTTT. Complete variable domain (other parts from reference TRBV2 and TRBJ2-3): EPEVTQTPSHQVTQMGQEVILRCVPISNHLYFYWYRQILGQKVEFLVSFYNNEISEKSEIFDDQFSVERPDGSNFTLKIRSTKLEDSAMYFCASSETYIGDTSTDTQYFGPGTRLTVL.

The J gene is TRBJ1-5, the V gene TRBV7-2, with D hard to call. The CDR3 runs 12 residues. V was clipped by 4 bases and J by 8 bases, with 9 bases between them. Germline V gene sequence: CDR1 SGHTA, CDR2 FQGNSA. CDR3 in amino acids: CASSSSSEPQHF. The CDR3 DNA reads as TGTGCCAGCAGCTCCTCTTCGGAGCCCCAGCATTTT.

This clone was observed a few times. The V call is TRBV4-1, the J call TRBJ2-7, with 11 bases aligning to TRBD1. Trimming removed 1 base from V and 5 bases from J; junction bases left unmatched: 1. The CDR3 runs 14 residues. Germline V gene sequence: CDR1 MGHRA, CDR2 YSYEKL. The CDR3 spells CASSQGTGGDEQYF. The DNA of the CDR3 is TGCGCCAGCAGCCAAGGGACAGGGGGCGACGAGCAGTACTTC.

The rearrangement uses TRBV6-5 and TRBJ2-3, with 9 bases identical to TRBD2. Germline V CDR1 and CDR2: MNHEY, SVGAGI. The CDR3 covers 15 residues. The ends lost 6 bases at V and 2 bases at J; junction bases unmatched: 6. DNA for the CDR3: TGTGCCAGCAGAACTCTAGCGGGGTACACAGATACGCAGTATTTT. Encoded protein: CASRTLAGYTDTQYF.

The rearrangement uses TRBV5-1 and TRBJ2-7; no definite D call. V gave up 4 bases and J gave up 0 bases, with 8 bases separating them. CDR3 length equals 13 residues. Germline V gene sequence: CDR1 SGHRS, CDR2 YFSETQ. CDR3 amino acids: CASSPTGSYEQYF. The CDR3 region has the DNA TGCGCCAGCAGCCCGACGGGCTCCTACGAGCAGTACTTC.